The 8 T cell receptor beta chains in this list originate from one sample, sequenced in a study of cytomegalovirus exposure and HLA in healthy donors. PCR used 60 Vbeta primers and 13 Jbeta primers. The data were produced by immunoSEQ multiplex PCR, yet TCRdb's version contains in-frame clones alone and is incomplete. This sample has roughly 58,000 clones, with about four fifths found just once. Sequencing used PBMCs. The receptors were sampled from a woman between 40 and 55 years old in good health and CMV-seronegative.

This clone was detected once. The CDR3 reads CASSLRGTGRGMQFF. CDR3 coding DNA: TGTGCCAGCAGCCTCAGGGGGACAGGGCGAGGCATGCAGTTCTTC. This chain links TRBV13 with TRBJ2-1; 9 bases are a match to TRBD1. Trimming removed 5 bases from V and 12 bases from J; junction bases left unmatched: 14. The germline V gene encodes CDR1 PRHDT and CDR2 FYEKMQ (reference sequence). The CDR3 totals 15 residues. Supplemented by reference TRBV13 and TRBJ2-1, the full variable domain reads AAGVIQSPRHLIKEKRETATLKCYPIPRHDTVYWYQQGPGQDPQFLISFYEKMQSDKGSIPDRFSAQQFSDYHSELNMSSLELGDSALYFCASSLRGTGRGMQFFGPGTRLTVL.

The table lists this clone with a few counts. This chain connects TRBV19 to TRBJ2-5; 8 bases fit TRBD1. The germline V gene has CDR1 LNHDA and CDR2 SQIVND (reference sequence). The CDR3 totals 16 residues. The V and J ends lost 3 bases and 2 bases, in that order; junction bases with no gene match: 8. The CDR3 protein is CASSIGQGAAQETQYF. As DNA, the CDR3 is TGTGCCAGTAGTATTGGCCAGGGGGCAGCTCAAGAGACCCAGTACTTC.

This sequence joins TRBV16 and TRBJ1-1; D gene unclear. V was clipped by 1 base and J by 4 bases, with 7 bases between them. This CDR3 spans 13 amino acids. Germline V gene lookup returns CDR1 KGHSY and CDR2 FQNENV. CDR3 loop: CASSQWWSTEAFF. CDR3 bases: TGTGCCAGCAGCCAATGGTGGAGCACTGAAGCTTTCTTT.

The chain uses TRBV6-5 and TRBJ1-1, with 9 bases fitting TRBD1. Looked up from germline, CDR1 is MNHEY and CDR2 is SVGAGI. The V gene end was trimmed by 1 base and the J gene end by 6 bases; junction bases not matched to a gene: 9. There are 16 residues in the CDR3. CDR3 DNA sequence: TGTGCCAGCAGTTACTGGACACAGGGGGCGGGTGCTGAAGCTTTCTTT. Its protein product is CASSYWTQGAGAEAFF.

This rearrangement joins TRBV5-1 to TRBJ2-1, with 9 bases lining up with TRBD2. J lost 10 bases, V lost 0 bases, and 11 bases had no gene match. CDR1 SGHRS and CDR2 YFSETQ come from the germline V gene. The CDR3 totals 16 residues. The CDR3 spells CASSLGGIAGAEEQFF. CDR3 DNA: TGCGCCAGCAGCTTGGGTGGGATAGCGGGAGCTGAAGAGCAGTTCTTC.

The V and J genes are TRBV5-1 and TRBJ1-5, with a possible D match to TRBD1 (6 bases). The V and J ends lost 0 bases and 0 bases respectively, with 7 bases between them. The CDR3 covers 15 residues. CDR1 is SGHRS and CDR2 is YFSETQ in the germline V gene. The CDR3 region is CASSLAGASNQPQHF. The CDR3 DNA reads TGCGCCAGCAGCTTGGCAGGGGCTAGCAATCAGCCCCAGCATTTT.

J is TRBJ2-3 and V is TRBV5-1; TRBD2 matches at 13 bases. The germline V gene encodes CDR1 SGHRS and CDR2 YFSETQ. The junction had 3 bases not matched to a gene; V was cut back by 4 bases and J by 4 bases. This CDR3 has 15 residues. The CDR3 DNA reads as TGCGCCAGCAGCAGACTAGCGGGAGGCTCAGATACGCAGTATTTT. As protein: CASSRLAGGSDTQYF.

The V call is TRBV7-9, the J call TRBJ2-1; D gene unclear. Trimming took off 5 bases at V and 7 bases at J, with 15 bases between the two ends. This CDR3 comprises 14 residues. From germline, CDR1 is SEHNR and CDR2 FQNEAQ (reference sequence). The CDR3 DNA follows: TGTGCCAGCAGCGAGCAGGCCCTAAAGAATGAGCAGTTCTTC. This gives the protein CASSEQALKNEQFF.